Listed below are T cell receptor beta chains from one sample, sequenced in a study of cytotoxic CD8 clonotypes in ibrutinib-treated CLL. This table comes from immunoSEQ multiplex PCR, and its TCRdb copy is limited to in-frame clones, with some not included. This sample carries 45,000 to 55,000 clones, more than 45% of them seen once, and the ten largest clones take approximately 30%. The sequencing here drew on PBMCs, taken after 12 months of ibrutinib treatment. These receptors were obtained from a human donor with chronic lymphocytic leukemia. Both conserved end residues are part of each CDR3. A D gene is named only where the DNA matches it firmly. Clone size, where shown, is once, few, many, or a class for clones that have expanded.

TGTGCCAGCAGTGACTCTCCCGGGACTAGCAGAGACAATGAGCAGTTCTTC,CASSDSPGTSRDNEQFF,TRBD2,NA,TRBV25-1,TRBJ2-1
TGTGCCAGCAGCGCAATGACAGGGGTGAATTCACCCCTCCACTTT,CASSAMTGVNSPLHF,TRBD1,few,TRBV9,TRBJ1-6
TGTGCCAGCAGCCCCGTACACAAAGGTCACGCTTTCTTT,CASSPVHKGHAFF,NA,NA,TRBV14,TRBJ1-1
TGCGCCAGCAGCCCGGACCGACTCGCGAACACCGGGGAGCTGTTTTTT,CASSPDRLANTGELFF,NA,NA,TRBV5-1,TRBJ2-2
TGTGCCAGCAGCCAAAGTCTGCTTCGGGCTAATTCACCCCTCCACTTT,CASSQSLLRANSPLHF,NA,few,TRBV14,TRBJ1-6
TGTGCTAGCAGCTTAGGGAGGAAGTTAGCGGGTATTTACGAGCAGTACTTC,CASSLGRKLAGIYEQYF,TRBD2,NA,TRBV7-7,TRBJ2-7
TGTGCCAGCAGTTCCACTACAGGGAGAGGTCAGCCCCAGCATTTT,CASSSTTGRGQPQHF,NA,NA,TRBV28,TRBJ1-5
TGTGCCAGCCGACTAGCGGCTGGGGATACGCAGTATTTT,CASRLAAGDTQYF,TRBD2,once,TRBV14,TRBJ2-3
TGTGCCAGTAGTATTAGGGACAGCAACTATGGCTACACCTTC,CASSIRDSNYGYTF,TRBD1,few,TRBV19,TRBJ1-2
TGTGCCAGCAGCTTTCCAGCCACAGATACGCAGTATTTT,CASSFPATDTQYF,NA,NA,TRBV11-2,TRBJ2-3
TGTGCCAGCACCCCCAACCCGGGACTAGCGGCCAATGAGCAGTTCTTC,CASTPNPGLAANEQFF,TRBD2,NA,TRBV9,TRBJ2-1
TGCGCCAGCAGCTTGGCCGGGCAGAACTATGGCTACACCTTC,CASSLAGQNYGYTF,NA,NA,TRBV5-1,TRBJ1-2
TGTGCCAGCAGGACAGCGGGAGGAAGGTACGAGCAGTACTTC,CASRTAGGRYEQYF,TRBD2,once,TRBV28,TRBJ2-7
TGTGCCAGTAGTATAGTTGGAGGGCGAGGCTACACCTTC,CASSIVGGRGYTF,NA,few,TRBV19,TRBJ1-2
TGTGCCAGCAGCTTATGGGCGGGTTCGGGTAATGAGCAGTTCTTC,CASSLWAGSGNEQFF,NA,NA,TRBV7-8,TRBJ2-1